This entry features one T cell receptor beta chain sequence. Its matching antigen is unknown. Sequenced by immunoSEQ multiplex PCR; TCRdb stores in-frame clones only, minus some. This table holds 75,000 to 100,000 clones, roughly 89% found once. This sample was included in a study of T cell responses to AZD1222 COVID-19 vaccine. In the study overall: Second-dose schedules of about 4 or about 12 weeks were combined.

Findings of the study overall: The breadth and depth of Spike-specific TCRs increased once two AZD1222 doses had been given.

CDR3 length equals 16 residues. Germline V gene sequence: CDR1 MNHEY, CDR2 SVGEGT. The germline V and J ends were trimmed by 2 bases and 5 bases, with 19 bases remaining between them. This specimen was peripheral blood, taken on day 0 of AZD1222 vaccination. The TCR was taken from an adult in good health. V gene TRBV6-2 or TRBV6-3 combines with J gene TRBJ2-7; TRBD1 or TRBD2 may be the D gene (5 bases each). The CDR3 DNA follows: TGTGCCAGCAGTTACACAAAACTCCGGGACGTCGACGAGCAGTACTTC. Translating it yields CASSYTKLRDVDEQYF.